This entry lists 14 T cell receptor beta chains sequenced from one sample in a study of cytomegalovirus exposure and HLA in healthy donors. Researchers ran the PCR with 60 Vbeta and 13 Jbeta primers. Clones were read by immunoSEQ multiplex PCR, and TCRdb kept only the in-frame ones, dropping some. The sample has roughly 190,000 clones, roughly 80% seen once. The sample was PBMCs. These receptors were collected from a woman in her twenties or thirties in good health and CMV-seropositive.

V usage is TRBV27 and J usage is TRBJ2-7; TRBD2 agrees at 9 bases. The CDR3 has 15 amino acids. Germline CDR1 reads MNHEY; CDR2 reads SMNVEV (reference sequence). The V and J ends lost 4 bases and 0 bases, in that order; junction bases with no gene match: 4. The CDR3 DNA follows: TGTGCCAGCAGTTATGGACTAGCGATCTCCTACGAGCAGTACTTC. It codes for CASSYGLAISYEQYF.

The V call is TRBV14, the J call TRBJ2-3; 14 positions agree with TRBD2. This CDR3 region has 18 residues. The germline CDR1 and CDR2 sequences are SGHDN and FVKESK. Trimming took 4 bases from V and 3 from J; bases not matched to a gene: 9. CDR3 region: CASSPRWTSGGITDTQYF. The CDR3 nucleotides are TGTGCCAGCAGCCCACGCTGGACTAGCGGGGGGATAACAGATACGCAGTATTTT.

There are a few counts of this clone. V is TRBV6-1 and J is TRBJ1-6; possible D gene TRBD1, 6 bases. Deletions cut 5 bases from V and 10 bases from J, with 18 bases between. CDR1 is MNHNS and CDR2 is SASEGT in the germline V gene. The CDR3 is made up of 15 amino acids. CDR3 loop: CASSPLRRGGSPLHF. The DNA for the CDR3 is TGTGCCAGCAGTCCACTGAGGAGGGGGGGATCACCCCTCCACTTT.

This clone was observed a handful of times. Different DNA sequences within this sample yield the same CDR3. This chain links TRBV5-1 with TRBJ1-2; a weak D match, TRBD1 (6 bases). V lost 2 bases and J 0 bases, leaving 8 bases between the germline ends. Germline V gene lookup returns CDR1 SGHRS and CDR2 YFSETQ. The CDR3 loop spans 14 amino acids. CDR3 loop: CASSLGGPNYGYTF. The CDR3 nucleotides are TGCGCCAGCAGCTTAGGGGGACCTAACTATGGCTACACCTTC.

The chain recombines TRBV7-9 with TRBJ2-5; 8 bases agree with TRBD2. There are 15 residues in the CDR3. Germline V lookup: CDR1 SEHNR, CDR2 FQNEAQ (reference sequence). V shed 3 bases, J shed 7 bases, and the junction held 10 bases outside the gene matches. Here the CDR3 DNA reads TGTGCCAGCAGCTTCTCTCTCGCGGGGGGTCCGACCCAGTACTTC. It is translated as CASSFSLAGGPTQYF.

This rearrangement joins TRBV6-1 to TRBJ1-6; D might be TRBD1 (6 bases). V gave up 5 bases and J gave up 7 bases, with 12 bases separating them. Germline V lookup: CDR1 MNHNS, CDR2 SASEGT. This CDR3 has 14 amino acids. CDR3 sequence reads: CASSTGSFNSPLHF. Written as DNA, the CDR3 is TGTGCCAGCAGTACAGGGTCCTTCAATTCACCCCTCCACTTT.

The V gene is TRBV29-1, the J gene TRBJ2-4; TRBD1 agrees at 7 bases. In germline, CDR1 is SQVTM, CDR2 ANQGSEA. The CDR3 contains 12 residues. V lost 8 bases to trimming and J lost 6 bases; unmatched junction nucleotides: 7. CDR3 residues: CSLRDRGNIQYF. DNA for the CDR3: TGCAGCCTCCGGGACAGAGGAAACATTCAGTACTTC.

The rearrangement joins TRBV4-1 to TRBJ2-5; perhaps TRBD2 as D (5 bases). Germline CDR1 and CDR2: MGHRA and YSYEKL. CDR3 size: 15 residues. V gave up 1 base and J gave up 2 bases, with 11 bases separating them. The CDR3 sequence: CASSQAPRGQETQYF. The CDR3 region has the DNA TGCGCCAGCAGCCAAGCTCCGAGAGGGCAAGAGACCCAGTACTTC.

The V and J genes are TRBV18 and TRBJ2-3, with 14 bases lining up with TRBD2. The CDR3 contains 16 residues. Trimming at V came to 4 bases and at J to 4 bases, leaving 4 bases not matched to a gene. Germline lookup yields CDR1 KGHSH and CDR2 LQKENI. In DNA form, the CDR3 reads TGTGCCAGCTCACGGGGACTAGCGGGAGTGGCAGATACGCAGTATTTT. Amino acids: CASSRGLAGVADTQYF.

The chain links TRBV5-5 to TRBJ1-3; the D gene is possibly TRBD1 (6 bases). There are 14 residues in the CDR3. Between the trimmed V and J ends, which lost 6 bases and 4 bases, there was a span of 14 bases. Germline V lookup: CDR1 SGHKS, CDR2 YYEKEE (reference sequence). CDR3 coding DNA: TGTGCCAGCACCATACAGGGACCGGGAAACACCATATATTTT. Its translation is CASTIQGPGNTIYF.

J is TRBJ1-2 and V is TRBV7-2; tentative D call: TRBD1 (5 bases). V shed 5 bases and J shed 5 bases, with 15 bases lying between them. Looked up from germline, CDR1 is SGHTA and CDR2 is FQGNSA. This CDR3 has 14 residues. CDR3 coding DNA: TGTGCCAGCAGCCGGGGGGGTAACGAGTATGGCTACACCTTC. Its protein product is CASSRGGNEYGYTF.

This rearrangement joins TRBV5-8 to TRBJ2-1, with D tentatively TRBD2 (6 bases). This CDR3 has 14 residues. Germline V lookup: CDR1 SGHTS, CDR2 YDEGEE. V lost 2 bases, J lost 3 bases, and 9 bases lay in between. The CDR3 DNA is TGTGCCAGCAGCTTAAGGGGACTCTACAATGAGCAGTTCTTC. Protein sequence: CASSLRGLYNEQFF.

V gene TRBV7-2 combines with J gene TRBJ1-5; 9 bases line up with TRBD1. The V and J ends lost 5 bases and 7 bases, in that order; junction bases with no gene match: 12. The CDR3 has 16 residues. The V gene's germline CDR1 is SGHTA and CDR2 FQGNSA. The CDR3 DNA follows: TGTGCCAGCAGCCCGAGTTGGACAGGGGCGATGCAGCCCCAGCATTTT. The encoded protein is CASSPSWTGAMQPQHF.

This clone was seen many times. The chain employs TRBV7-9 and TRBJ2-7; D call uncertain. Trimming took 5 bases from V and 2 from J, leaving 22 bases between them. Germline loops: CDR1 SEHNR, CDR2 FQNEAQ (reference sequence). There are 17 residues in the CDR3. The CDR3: CASSPTLPDELTYEQYF. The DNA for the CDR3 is TGTGCCAGCAGCCCAACTTTGCCCGATGAACTGACCTACGAGCAGTACTTC.